This T cell receptor (beta chain) appears in the sequencing data of a study of cytomegalovirus exposure and HLA in healthy donors. Study-level findings and limits: In the analysis, some V segments, TRBV6-2 and TRBV6-3 included, were excluded as indistinguishable. Reportedly, fewer N-insertions than the 666-donor mean appeared in an Asian-associated ancestry cluster in a later analysis. In a later analysis, V- and J-gene trimming of beta chains associated with a DCLRE1C missense variant, replicated independently. The majority of CMV-associated TCR beta chains were reported as apparently HLA-restricted in a later analysis.

As for this clone: Its antigen is undetermined.

The CDR3 is 16 residues long. In germline, CDR1 is LNHDA, CDR2 SQIVND (reference sequence). V lost 3 bases and J 3 bases, leaving 15 bases between the germline ends. PCR employed 60 Vbeta and 13 Jbeta primers. TCRdb's table, derived via immunoSEQ multiplex PCR, lists solely in-frame clones and lacks some. The sample records under 150,000 clones, around 83% being singletons. This chain connects TRBV19 to TRBJ1-3, with unresolved D. The clonotype originates from a girl aged 2 to 9 in good health and CMV-seronegative. Sequenced sample: PBMCs. Written as DNA, the CDR3 is TGTGCCAGTAGTATCCCGGGATTGCTCGGTGGAAACACCATATATTTT. Its protein is CASSIPGLLGGNTIYF. The full variable domain, in which reference TRBV19 and TRBJ1-3 provide the parts outside the CDR3, is DGGITQSPKYLFRKEGQNVTLSCEQNLNHDAMYWYRQDPGQGLRLIYYSQIVNDFQKGDIAEGYSVSREKKESFPLTVTSAQKNPTAFYLCASSIPGLLGGNTIYFGEGSWLTVV.